This T cell receptor (beta chain) was captured by sequencing in a study of T-cell reconstitution after alpha-beta-depleted transplantation in children. V was pared by 7 bases and J by 0 bases, with 15 bases between. Germline CDR1 and CDR2: MNHNS and SASEGT. This CDR3 spans 15 amino acids. Preparation of the TCRbeta library involved a method that used unique molecular identifiers. One entry per CDR3 protein results from TCRdb running MiXCR on the PCR reads. The data show roughly 120,000 distinct CDR3 sequences, around 10% seen once. This clonotype was found many times. This material consisted of PBMCs from the stem cell graft donor, taken from the stem cell graft. The origin of this receptor is a human donor who donated a stem cell graft to a child with acute lymphoblastic leukemia. J is TRBJ1-2 and V is TRBV6-1, with a weak D call TRBD1 (5 bases). The CDR3, as DNA: TGTGCCAGCACCCCACGGGGGGGAGCTAACTATGGCTACACCTTC. This gives the protein CASTPRGGANYGYTF.